A selection of T cell receptor beta chains follows, all from one sample in a study of T-cell reconstitution after alpha-beta-depleted transplantation in children. A single record per CDR3 protein comes from TCRdb applying MiXCR to the PCR reads. The table shows 250,000 to 300,000 distinct CDR3 sequences, with roughly 9.5% occurring only once. The sequencing here drew on PBMCs from the stem cell graft donor, taken from the stem cell graft. Every receptor here comes from a human donor who donated a stem cell graft to a child with SCID. Both conserved end residues are part of each CDR3. Each record gives: V gene, clone size, J gene, D gene, CDR3 DNA, CDR3 protein. A D gene is named only where the DNA matches it firmly. Clone size appears in some rows only: once, few, many, or a class for an expanded clone.

TRBV7-6	.	TRBJ2-2	TRBD1	TGTGCCAGCAGCTCGGACAGGGGGCTAGTCGGGGAGCTGTTTTTT	CASSSDRGLVGELFF
TRBV4-1	.	TRBJ1-4	TRBD1	TGCGCCAGCAGCCCGAACGATGGACAGGCTGAAAAACTGTTTTTT	CASSPNDGQAEKLFF
TRBV9	.	TRBJ2-1	TRBD2	TGTGCCAGCAGCTTCGGGACTAGCGGGGCCTATGAGCAGTTCTTC	CASSFGTSGAYEQFF
TRBV7-9	.	TRBJ1-4	.	TGTGCCAGCAGCCCACCAACCGGGGGGCGAAATGAAAAACTGTTTTTT	CASSPPTGGRNEKLFF
TRBV5-6	.	TRBJ2-7	.	TGTGCCAGCAGCTTGGAATACACAGCCTCCTACGAGCAGTACTTC	CASSLEYTASYEQYF
TRBV7-3	.	TRBJ2-3	TRBD2	TGTGCCAGCAGCTTAGGCCTAGCGGGGGGACCCACGTACACAGATACGCAGTATTTT	CASSLGLAGGPTYTDTQYF
TRBV10-2	few	TRBJ2-2	.	TGCGCCAGCAGTGGACTATGGAGTACCCGGGAGCTGTTTTTT	CASSGLWSTRELFF
TRBV5-1	few	TRBJ2-7	.	TGCGCCAGCAGCTTGGGGGGGGGGCGGAACGAGCAGTACTTC	CASSLGGGRNEQYF
TRBV5-1	.	TRBJ2-1	TRBD2	TGCGCCAGCAGCCCCAGCTGGGATAGCGGGGGATACAATGAGCAGTTCTTC	CASSPSWDSGGYNEQFF
TRBV11-1	few	TRBJ2-7	.	TGTGCCAGCAGCTTAGGGCGACTAGTCCTATACGAGCAGTACTTC	CASSLGRLVLYEQYF
TRBV18	.	TRBJ2-5	.	TGTGCCAGCTCACCACCAATCTCCCAGGGGCAAGAGACCCAGTACTTC	CASSPPISQGQETQYF
TRBV29-1	few	TRBJ1-2	.	TGCAGCGTTGAAGAAGGGACGTCCAGAGGCTATGGCTACACCTTC	CSVEEGTSRGYGYTF
TRBV12-3/TRBV12-4	.	TRBJ1-5	TRBD1	TGTGCCAGCAGAGTGGGGGACAGCTACAATCAGCCCCAGCATTTT	CASRVGDSYNQPQHF
TRBV29-1	many	TRBJ2-1	.	TGCAGCGTTGATGTTTGGGACTCCTACAATGAGCAGTTCTTC	CSVDVWDSYNEQFF
TRBV12-3/TRBV12-4	.	TRBJ1-2	.	TGTGCCAGCAGTTTGGGGATCGGTGGCTACACCTTC	CASSLGIGGYTF
TRBV4-2	.	TRBJ1-4	.	TGTGCCAGCAGCCAAACAGTATACGCAACTAATGAAAAACTGTTTTTT	CASSQTVYATNEKLFF
TRBV25-1	.	TRBJ2-7	.	TGTGCCAGCAGCCGGGAGATTTATTCCCACGAGCAGTACTTC	CASSREIYSHEQYF
TRBV29-1	.	TRBJ1-2	.	TGCAGCGTTGATCGGCGCCTTGGCTACACCTTC	CSVDRRLGYTF
TRBV4-1	many	TRBJ1-1	.	TGCGCCAGCAGCCAAGACCGGGGTAGGGCTTTCTTT	CASSQDRGRAFF
TRBV20-1	few	TRBJ2-7	.	TGCAGTGCTAGTAATGGTCTGGGCCTCTCCTACGAGCAGTACTTC	CSASNGLGLSYEQYF
TRBV28	few	TRBJ2-1	TRBD2	TGTGCCAGCAGTTTAGCGAGCGGGGGGGCCTTAAATGAGCAGTTCTTC	CASSLASGGALNEQFF
TRBV2	few	TRBJ2-1	.	TGTGCCAGCAAACGGCTAGCAGATTACAATGAGCAGTTCTTC	CASKRLADYNEQFF
TRBV10-3	few	TRBJ2-5	TRBD1	TGTGCCACATCGAACCCGACAGGGGGAAGTAAGACCCAGTACTTC	CATSNPTGGSKTQYF
TRBV21-1	many	TRBJ1-5	.	TGTGCCAGCAGCGGAGGGCTCAATCAGCCCCAGCATTTT	CASSGGLNQPQHF
TRBV10-3	many	TRBJ2-1	.	TGTGCCATCAGTGGACAGGAGAGCTCCTACAATGAGCAGTTCTTC	CAISGQESSYNEQFF
TRBV6-5	many	TRBJ1-1	.	TGTGCCAGCAGTTACGCGGGGCGGGGAACTGAAGCTTTCTTT	CASSYAGRGTEAFF